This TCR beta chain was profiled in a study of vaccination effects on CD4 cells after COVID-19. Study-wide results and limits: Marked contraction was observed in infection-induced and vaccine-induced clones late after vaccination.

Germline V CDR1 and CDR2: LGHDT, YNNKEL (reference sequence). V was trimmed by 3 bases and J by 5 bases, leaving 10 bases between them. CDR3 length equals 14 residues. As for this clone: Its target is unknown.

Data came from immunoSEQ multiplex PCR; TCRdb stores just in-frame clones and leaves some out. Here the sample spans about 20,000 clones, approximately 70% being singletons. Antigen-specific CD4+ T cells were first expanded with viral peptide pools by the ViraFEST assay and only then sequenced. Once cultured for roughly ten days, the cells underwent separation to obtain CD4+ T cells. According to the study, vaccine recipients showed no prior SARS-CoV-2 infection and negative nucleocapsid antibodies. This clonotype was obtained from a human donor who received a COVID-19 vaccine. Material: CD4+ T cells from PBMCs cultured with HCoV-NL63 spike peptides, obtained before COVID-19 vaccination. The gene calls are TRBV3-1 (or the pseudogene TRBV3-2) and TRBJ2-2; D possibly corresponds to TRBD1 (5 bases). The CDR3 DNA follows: TGTGCCAGCAGCCAGGACCAGGGAACCGGGGAGCTGTTTTTT. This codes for CASSQDQGTGELFF.